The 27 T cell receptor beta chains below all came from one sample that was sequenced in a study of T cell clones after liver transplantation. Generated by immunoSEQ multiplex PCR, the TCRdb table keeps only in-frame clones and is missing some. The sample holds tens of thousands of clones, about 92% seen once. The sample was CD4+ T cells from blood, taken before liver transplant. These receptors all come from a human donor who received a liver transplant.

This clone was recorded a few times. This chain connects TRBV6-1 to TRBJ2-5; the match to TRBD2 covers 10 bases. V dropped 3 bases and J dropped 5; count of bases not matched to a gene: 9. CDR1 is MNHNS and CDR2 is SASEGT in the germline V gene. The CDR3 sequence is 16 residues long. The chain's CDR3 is CASSDMVAGGGETQYF. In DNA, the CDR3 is TGTGCCAGCAGTGATATGGTAGCGGGAGGTGGTGAGACCCAGTACTTC.

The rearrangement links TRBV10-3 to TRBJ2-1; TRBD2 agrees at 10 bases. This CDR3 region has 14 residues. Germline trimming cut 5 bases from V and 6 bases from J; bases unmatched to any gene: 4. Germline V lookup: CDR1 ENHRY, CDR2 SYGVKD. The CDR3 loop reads CAISTSGTPNEQFF. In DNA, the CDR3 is TGTGCCATCAGTACTAGCGGGACCCCCAATGAGCAGTTCTTC.

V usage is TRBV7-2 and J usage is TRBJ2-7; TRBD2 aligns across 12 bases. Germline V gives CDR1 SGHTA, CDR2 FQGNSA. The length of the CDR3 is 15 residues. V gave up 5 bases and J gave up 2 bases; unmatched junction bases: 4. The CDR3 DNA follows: TGTGCCAGCAGCCAGACTAGCGGGAGTGCCTACGAGCAGTACTTC. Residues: CASSQTSGSAYEQYF.

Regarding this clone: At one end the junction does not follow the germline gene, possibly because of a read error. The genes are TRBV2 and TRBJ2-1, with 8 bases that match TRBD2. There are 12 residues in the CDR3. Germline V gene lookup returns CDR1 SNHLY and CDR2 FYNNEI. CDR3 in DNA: TGTGCCAGCAGGACCGGGACTAGTGGGGGCCTCTTC. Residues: CASRTGTSGGLF.

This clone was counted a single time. The CDR3 nucleotides read TGCAGCGTTGAATTCGGGACAGAGCAAAACATTCAGTACTTC. Translating it yields CSVEFGTEQNIQYF. V usage is TRBV29-1 and J usage is TRBJ2-4; 7 bases line up with TRBD1. J was trimmed by 5 bases and V by 2 bases; bases with no gene match: 6. CDR3 size: 14 residues. Germline CDR1 is SQVTM and CDR2 is ANQGSEA.

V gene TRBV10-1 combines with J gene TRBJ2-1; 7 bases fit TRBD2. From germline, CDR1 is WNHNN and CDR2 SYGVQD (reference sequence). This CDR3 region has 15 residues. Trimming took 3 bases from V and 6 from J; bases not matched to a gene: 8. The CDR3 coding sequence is TGCGCCAGCAGTGACGGCGGACTAGGAGGCAATGAGCAGTTCTTC. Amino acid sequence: CASSDGGLGGNEQFF.

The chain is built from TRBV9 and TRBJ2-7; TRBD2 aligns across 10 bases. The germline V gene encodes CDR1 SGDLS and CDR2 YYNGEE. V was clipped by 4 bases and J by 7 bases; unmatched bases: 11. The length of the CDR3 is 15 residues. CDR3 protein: CASSMGTSAFEEQYF. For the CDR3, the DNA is TGTGCCAGCAGCATGGGGACTAGCGCCTTTGAAGAGCAGTACTTC.

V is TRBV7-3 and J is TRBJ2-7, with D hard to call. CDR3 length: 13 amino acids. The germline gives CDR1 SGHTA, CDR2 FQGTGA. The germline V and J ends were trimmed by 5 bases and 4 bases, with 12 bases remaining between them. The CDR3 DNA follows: TGTGCCAGCAGCAAGGGTTTGGAGTACGAGCAGTACTTC. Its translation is CASSKGLEYEQYF.

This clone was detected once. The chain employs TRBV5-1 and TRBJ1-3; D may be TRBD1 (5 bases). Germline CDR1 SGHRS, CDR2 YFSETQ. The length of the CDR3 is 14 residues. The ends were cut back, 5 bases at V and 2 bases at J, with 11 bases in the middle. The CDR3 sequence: CASSFDSAGNTIYF. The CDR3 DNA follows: TGCGCCAGCAGTTTCGACAGCGCTGGAAACACCATATATTTT.

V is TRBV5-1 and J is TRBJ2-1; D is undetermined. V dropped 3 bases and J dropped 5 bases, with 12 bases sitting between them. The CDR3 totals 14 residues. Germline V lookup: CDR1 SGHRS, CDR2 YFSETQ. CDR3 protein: CASSSAPADNEQFF. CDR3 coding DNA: TGCGCCAGCAGCTCTGCCCCAGCCGACAATGAGCAGTTCTTC.

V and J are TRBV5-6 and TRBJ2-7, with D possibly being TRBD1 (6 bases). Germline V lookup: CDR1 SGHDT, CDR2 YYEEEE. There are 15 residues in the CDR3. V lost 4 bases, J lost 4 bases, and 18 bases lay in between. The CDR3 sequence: CASSDTGMLGYEQYF. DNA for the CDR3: TGTGCCAGCAGCGATACAGGGATGCTTGGGTACGAGCAGTACTTC.

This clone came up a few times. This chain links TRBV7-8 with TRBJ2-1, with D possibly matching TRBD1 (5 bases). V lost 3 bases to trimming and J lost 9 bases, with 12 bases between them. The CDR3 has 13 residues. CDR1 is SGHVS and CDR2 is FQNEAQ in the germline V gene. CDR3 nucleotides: TGTGCCAGCAGCTTCTCCTGGGGCGGTGAGCAGTTCTTC. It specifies CASSFSWGGEQFF.

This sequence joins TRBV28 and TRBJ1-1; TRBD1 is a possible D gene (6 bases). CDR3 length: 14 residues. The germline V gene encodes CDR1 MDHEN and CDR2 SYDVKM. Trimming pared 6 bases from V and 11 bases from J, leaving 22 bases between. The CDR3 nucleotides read TGTGCCAGCAGCTATGTGGGGGCCCTGGGGGCTGCTTTCTTT. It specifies CASSYVGALGAAFF.

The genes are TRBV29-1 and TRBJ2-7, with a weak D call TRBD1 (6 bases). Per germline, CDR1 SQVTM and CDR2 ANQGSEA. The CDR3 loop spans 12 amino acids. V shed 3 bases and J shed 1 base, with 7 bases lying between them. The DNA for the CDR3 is TGCAGCGTTGAGGACAGATCCTACGAGCAGTACTTC. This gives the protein CSVEDRSYEQYF.

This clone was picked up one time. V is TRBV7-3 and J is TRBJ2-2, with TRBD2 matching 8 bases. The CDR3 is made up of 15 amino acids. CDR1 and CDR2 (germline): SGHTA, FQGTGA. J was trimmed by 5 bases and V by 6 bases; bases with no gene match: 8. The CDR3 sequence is CASRKGLGRTGELFF. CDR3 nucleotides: TGTGCCAGCAGGAAGGGACTAGGTAGAACCGGGGAGCTGTTTTTT.

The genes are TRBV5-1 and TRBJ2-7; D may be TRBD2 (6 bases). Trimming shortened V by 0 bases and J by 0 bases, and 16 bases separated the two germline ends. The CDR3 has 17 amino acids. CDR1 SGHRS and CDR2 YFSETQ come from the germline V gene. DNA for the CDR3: TGCGCCAGCAGCTTGGTATCGGGGGTCCTAAGCTCCTACGAGCAGTACTTC. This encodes CASSLVSGVLSSYEQYF.

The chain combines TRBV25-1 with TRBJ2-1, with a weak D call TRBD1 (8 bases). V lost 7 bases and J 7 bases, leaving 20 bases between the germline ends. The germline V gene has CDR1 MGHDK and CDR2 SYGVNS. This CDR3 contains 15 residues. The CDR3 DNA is TGTGCCAGCACCCCCGGTCTACAGGGGGGGAATGAGCAGTTCTTC. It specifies CASTPGLQGGNEQFF.

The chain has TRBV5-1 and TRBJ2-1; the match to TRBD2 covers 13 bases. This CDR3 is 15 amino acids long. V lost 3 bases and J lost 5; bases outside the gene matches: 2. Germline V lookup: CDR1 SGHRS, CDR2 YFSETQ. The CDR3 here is CASSWGLAGHNEQFF. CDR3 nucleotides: TGCGCCAGCAGCTGGGGACTAGCGGGACACAATGAGCAGTTCTTC.

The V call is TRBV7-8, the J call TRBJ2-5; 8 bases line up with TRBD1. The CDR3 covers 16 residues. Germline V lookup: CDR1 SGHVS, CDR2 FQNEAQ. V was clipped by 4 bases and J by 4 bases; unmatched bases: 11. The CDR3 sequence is CASSSVSGRGRETQYF. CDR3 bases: TGTGCCAGCAGCTCCGTATCGGGCAGGGGGCGAGAGACCCAGTACTTC.

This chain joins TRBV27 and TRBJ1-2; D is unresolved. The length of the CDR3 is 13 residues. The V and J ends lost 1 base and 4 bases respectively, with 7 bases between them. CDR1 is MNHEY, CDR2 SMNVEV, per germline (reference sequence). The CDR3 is CASSLYAGYGYTF. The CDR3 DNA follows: TGTGCCAGCAGTTTATACGCCGGCTATGGCTACACCTTC.

The CDR3 sequence is CASSPLAGTNTGELFF. CDR3 in DNA: TGTGCCAGCAGTCCGCTAGCGGGGACGAACACCGGGGAGCTGTTTTTT. The gene calls are TRBV27 and TRBJ2-2, with 9 bases identical to TRBD2. V gave up 5 bases and J gave up 0 bases; unmatched junction bases: 4. The CDR3 covers 16 residues. Germline lookup yields CDR1 MNHEY and CDR2 SMNVEV (reference sequence).

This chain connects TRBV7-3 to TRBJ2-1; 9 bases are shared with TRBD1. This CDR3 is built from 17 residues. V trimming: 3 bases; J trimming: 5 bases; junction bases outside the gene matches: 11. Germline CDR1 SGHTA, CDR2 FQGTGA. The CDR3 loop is CASSLSAGQGSNNEQFF. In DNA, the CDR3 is TGTGCCAGCAGCTTGTCCGCTGGACAGGGGAGTAACAATGAGCAGTTCTTC.

This chain's CDR3 is CASSLDRGDTQYF. The CDR3 bases are TGTGCCAGCAGCTTAGATCGTGGGGATACGCAGTATTTT. The chain links TRBV11-2 to TRBJ2-3, with no clear D. Deletions cut 0 bases from V and 6 bases from J, with 7 bases between. This CDR3 is built from 13 residues. Looked up from germline, CDR1 is SGHAT and CDR2 is FQNNGV.

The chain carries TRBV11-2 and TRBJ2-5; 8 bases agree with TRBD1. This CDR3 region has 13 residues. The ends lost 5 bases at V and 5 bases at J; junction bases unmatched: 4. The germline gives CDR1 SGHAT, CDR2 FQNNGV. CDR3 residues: CASSPDRDETQYF. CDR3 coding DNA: TGTGCCAGCAGCCCGGACAGGGATGAGACCCAGTACTTC.

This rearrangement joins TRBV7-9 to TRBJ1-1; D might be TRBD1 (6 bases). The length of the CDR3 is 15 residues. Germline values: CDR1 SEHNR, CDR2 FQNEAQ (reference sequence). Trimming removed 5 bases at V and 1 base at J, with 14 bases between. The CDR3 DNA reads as TGTGCCAGCAGCGCGGGGGCAGGGAAGAACACTGAAGCTTTCTTT. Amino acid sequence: CASSAGAGKNTEAFF. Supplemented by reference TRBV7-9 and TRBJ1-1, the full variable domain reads DTGVSQNPRHKITKRGQNVTFRCDPISEHNRLYWYRQTLGQGPEFLTYFQNEAQLEKSRLLSDRFSAERPKGSFSTLEIQRTEQGDSAMYLCASSAGAGKNTEAFFGQGTRLTVV.

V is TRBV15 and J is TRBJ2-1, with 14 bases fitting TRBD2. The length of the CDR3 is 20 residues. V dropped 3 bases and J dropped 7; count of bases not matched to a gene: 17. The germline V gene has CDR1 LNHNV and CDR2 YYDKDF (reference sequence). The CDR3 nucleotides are TGTGCCACCAGCAGGGAGGCCGGGACTAGCGGGAGCGGCACCTGGAATGAGCAGTTCTTC. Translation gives CATSREAGTSGSGTWNEQFF.

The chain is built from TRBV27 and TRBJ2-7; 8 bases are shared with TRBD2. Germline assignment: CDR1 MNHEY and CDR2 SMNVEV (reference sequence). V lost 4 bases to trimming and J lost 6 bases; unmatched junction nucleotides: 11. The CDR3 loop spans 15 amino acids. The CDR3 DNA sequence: TGTGCCAGCAGTTCCTATAGCGGGACCCCTTCCGAGCAGTACTTC. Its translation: CASSSYSGTPSEQYF.